Shown below are 29 T cell receptor beta chains from a single sample sequenced in a study of blood T cell repertoires in COVID-19. Measured with immunoSEQ multiplex PCR; TCRdb has only the in-frame clones, and not every one. In the table there are about 110,000 clones, about 88% of which are singletons. The specimen was peripheral blood. The receptors shown here come from a woman aged 65 to 85 who had recovered from COVID-19.

This chain joins TRBV23-1 and TRBJ1-1; D ambiguous. TRBV23-1 is an open reading frame, and its role is uncertain. CDR3 size: 10 residues. The V and J ends lost 10 bases and 1 base respectively, with 4 bases between them. CDR3 bases: TGCGCCAACTCGAACACTGAAGCTTTCTTT. It specifies CANSNTEAFF.

V gene TRBV28 combines with J gene TRBJ1-4, with 7 bases that match TRBD1. This CDR3 is 15 amino acids long. J lost 8 bases, V lost 7 bases, and 13 bases had no gene match. Germline CDR1 is MDHEN and CDR2 is SYDVKM. The DNA of the CDR3 is TGTGCCAGCACTGTTTCAGGGGGTGGGATAGAAAAACTGTTTTTT. It codes for CASTVSGGGIEKLFF.

The V and J genes are TRBV3-1 (or the pseudogene TRBV3-2) and TRBJ2-7; TRBD1 matches 8 bases. CDR3 length: 15 amino acids. Trimming removed 4 bases from V and 1 base from J; junction bases left unmatched: 6. The germline V gene has CDR1 LGHDT and CDR2 YNNKEL (reference sequence). The CDR3 DNA reads as TGTGCCAGCAGCCTCCAGGGGGCAGGGTCCTACGAGCAGTACTTC. Its protein product is CASSLQGAGSYEQYF.

The V and J genes are TRBV30 and TRBJ1-6, with D possibly matching TRBD1 (5 bases). Trimming removed 0 bases at V and 15 bases at J, with 15 bases between. This CDR3 has 13 residues. Germline V gene sequence: CDR1 GTSNPN, CDR2 SVGIG (reference sequence). The CDR3 DNA reads as TGTGCCTGGAGTGTACGGGGGTCGGGACTCCTCCACTTT. This translates into CAWSVRGSGLLHF.

In its sample, this clone was seen a few times. The genes are TRBV6-2 or TRBV6-3 and TRBJ1-1, with 8 bases matching TRBD1. With V trimmed by 2 bases and J by 4 bases, 9 bases remained unmatched. The germline CDR1 and CDR2 sequences are MNHEY and SVGEGT. This CDR3 is built from 16 residues. As DNA, the CDR3 is TGTGCCAGCAGTTACGGCAGGGGGCGCAGGACCACTGAAGCTTTCTTT. This translates into CASSYGRGRRTTEAFF.

The chain combines TRBV3-1 (or the pseudogene TRBV3-2) with TRBJ2-1; 7 bases agree with TRBD2. J was trimmed by 4 bases and V by 1 base; bases with no gene match: 7. Per the germline V gene, CDR1 is LGHDT and CDR2 is YNNKEL (reference sequence). The CDR3 sequence is 16 residues long. The CDR3, as DNA: TGTGCCAGCAGCCAAGCAGGACTAGTCCCTTACAATGAGCAGTTCTTC. It is translated as CASSQAGLVPYNEQFF.

The V call is TRBV7-3, the J call TRBJ2-3, with D tentatively TRBD2 (7 bases). Germline V gene data show CDR1 as SGHTA and CDR2 as FQGTGA. The V and J ends lost 5 bases and 0 bases respectively, with 15 bases between them. CDR3 length equals 16 residues. Here the CDR3 reads CASSLRGGVSTDTQYF. As DNA, the CDR3 is TGTGCCAGCAGCCTTAGAGGGGGGGTGAGCACAGATACGCAGTATTTT.

The rearrangement links TRBV2 to TRBJ1-5, with 9 positions matching TRBD1. The CDR3 spans 14 residues. Germline trimming cut 6 bases from V and 6 bases from J; bases unmatched to any gene: 6. Germline values: CDR1 SNHLY, CDR2 FYNNEI. Written as DNA, the CDR3 is TGTGCCAGCAGCGGGGACAGGGTTTTTCAGCCCCAGCATTTT. Translation: CASSGDRVFQPQHF.

The rearrangement links TRBV7-9 to TRBJ2-3; no clear D. Germline CDR1 SEHNR, CDR2 FQNEAQ (reference sequence). This CDR3 spans 15 amino acids. V gave up 0 bases and J gave up 0 bases, with 7 bases separating them. The chain's CDR3 is CASSLAGVSTDTQYF. The CDR3 nucleotides read TGTGCCAGCAGCTTAGCGGGCGTTAGCACAGATACGCAGTATTTT.

The chain recombines TRBV12-3 or TRBV12-4 with TRBJ1-2; D is unclear. There are 12 residues in the CDR3. V lost 0 bases, J lost 8 bases, and 7 bases lay in between. The CDR3 region is CASSLATRGYTF. CDR3 nucleotide sequence: TGTGCCAGCAGTTTAGCTACCAGAGGCTACACCTTC.

The V and J genes are TRBV30 and TRBJ2-7, with D tentatively TRBD2 (6 bases). Looked up from germline, CDR1 is GTSNPN and CDR2 is SVGIG (reference sequence). With 5 bases removed from V and 0 bases from J, the gap between germline ends came to 11 bases. There are 13 residues in the CDR3. CDR3 DNA: TGTGCCTGGGGTAGCGGTGTCTCCTACGAGCAGTACTTC. Its translation is CAWGSGVSYEQYF.

The V gene is TRBV28, the J gene TRBJ2-1, with D perhaps matching TRBD1 (5 bases). Germline CDR1 reads MDHEN; CDR2 reads SYDVKM. V was cut by 8 bases and J by 0 bases, with 11 bases left in between. This CDR3 comprises 14 residues. DNA of the CDR3: TGTGCCAGCTCAGGGCGGAGCTCCTACAATGAGCAGTTCTTC. It encodes CASSGRSSYNEQFF.

Only one count was recorded for this clone. The rearrangement links TRBV13 to TRBJ2-7, with 9 bases matching TRBD2. V shed 6 bases, J shed 2 bases, and the junction held 5 bases outside the gene matches. The germline V gene encodes CDR1 PRHDT and CDR2 FYEKMQ (reference sequence). The CDR3 has 14 amino acids. The chain's CDR3 is CASRPSGRPYEQYF. The CDR3 DNA reads TGTGCCAGCAGACCCAGCGGGAGGCCCTACGAGCAGTACTTC.

This rearrangement joins TRBV2 to TRBJ2-1; 7 bases align to TRBD2. The CDR3 contains 15 residues. Germline CDR1 reads SNHLY; CDR2 reads FYNNEI. Trimming cost V 7 bases and J 1 base; bases outside gene matches: 7. CDR3 DNA sequence: TGTGCCAGCAACACGGGAGGTCCTTCCTACAATGAGCAGTTCTTC. It is translated as CASNTGGPSYNEQFF. The whole variable domain, remainder taken from reference TRBV2 and TRBJ2-1, is EPEVTQTPSHQVTQMGQEVILRCVPISNHLYFYWYRQILGQKVEFLVSFYNNEISEKSEIFDDQFSVERPDGSNFTLKIRSTKLEDSAMYFCASNTGGPSYNEQFFGPGTRLTVL.

The chain combines TRBV7-2 with TRBJ2-5; TRBD2 matches at 15 bases. The CDR3 is 19 amino acids. Germline CDR1 reads SGHTA; CDR2 reads FQGNSA. V dropped 5 bases and J dropped 5; count of bases not matched to a gene: 15. The CDR3 nucleotides read TGTGCCAGCAGCCATAGACGTGGACTAGCGGGGGGGACACAGGAGACCCAGTACTTC. Translated: CASSHRRGLAGGTQETQYF.

The genes are TRBV5-6 and TRBJ2-7, with a weak D call TRBD1 (5 bases). This CDR3 region has 16 residues. CDR1 is SGHDT, CDR2 YYEEEE, per germline. With 3 bases removed from V and 4 bases from J, the gap between germline ends came to 20 bases. The DNA for the CDR3 is TGTGCCAGCAGCTCGGCCAGGGCCTGGGGATTGTACGAGCAGTACTTC. It translates to CASSSARAWGLYEQYF.

CDR3 sequence (DNA): TGCGCCAGCAGCACCGGACTAGCGGGAGCGGGCGGGGAGCTGTTTTTT. Translated: CASSTGLAGAGGELFF. V is TRBV5-1 and J is TRBJ2-2; 13 bases fit TRBD2. This CDR3 has 16 residues. The trim removed 4 bases at V and 7 bases at J, leaving 7 bases unmatched. Germline V gene data show CDR1 as SGHRS and CDR2 as YFSETQ.

V is TRBV5-6 and J is TRBJ1-2; tentative D call: TRBD1 (5 bases). This CDR3 region has 13 residues. V was trimmed by 1 base and J by 6 bases, leaving 10 bases between them. Germline V gives CDR1 SGHDT, CDR2 YYEEEE. DNA of the CDR3: TGTGCCAGCAGCTTGCCCAGGGCAAATGGCTACACCTTC. This encodes CASSLPRANGYTF.

CDR3 sequence (DNA): TGTGCCAGCAGCTTAGGAGGGGGCAGTGAAAAACTGTTTTTT. Translating gives CASSLGGGSEKLFF. The V gene is TRBV7-9, the J gene TRBJ1-4; 7 bases are a match to TRBD1. Trimming at V came to 1 base and at J to 7 bases, leaving 3 bases not matched to a gene. This CDR3 comprises 14 residues. Germline V gene sequence: CDR1 SEHNR, CDR2 FQNEAQ (reference sequence).

The rearrangement uses TRBV11-2 and TRBJ1-1; 12 bases match TRBD1. The germline V gene encodes CDR1 SGHAT and CDR2 FQNNGV. With 5 bases clipped from V and 3 bases from J, the junction kept 7 bases outside the gene matches. The length of the CDR3 is 16 residues. The CDR3 coding sequence is TGTGCCAGCAGCCTCTGGGACAGGGGGCATGACACTGAAGCTTTCTTT. The encoded protein is CASSLWDRGHDTEAFF.

The V call is TRBV5-6, the J call TRBJ1-6, with 10 bases fitting TRBD1. The CDR3 runs 15 residues. V shed 4 bases, J shed 6 bases, and the junction held 4 bases outside the gene matches. CDR1 and CDR2 (germline): SGHDT, YYEEEE. CDR3 sequence (DNA): TGTGCCAGCAGCGGGGACAGGGGATCTAATTCACCCCTCCACTTT. Translated, it gives CASSGDRGSNSPLHF.

This clone appeared once. This rearrangement joins TRBV2 to TRBJ1-5; a weak D match, TRBD1 (6 bases). Germline-derived CDR1 and CDR2 are SNHLY and FYNNEI. With 4 bases removed from V and 2 bases from J, the gap between germline ends came to 6 bases. The CDR3 totals 13 residues. The CDR3 reads CASSGTGNQPQHF. CDR3 DNA: TGTGCCAGCAGTGGGACAGGCAATCAGCCCCAGCATTTT.

The genes are TRBV5-3 and TRBJ1-2; perhaps TRBD1 as D (6 bases). TRBV5-3 is an ORF; its function is uncertain. V lost 4 bases and J lost 4, with 14 bases in between. CDR3 length: 14 amino acids. Written as DNA, the CDR3 is TGTGCCAGAAGCAGCTACAGGGTCCGCTATGGCTACACCTTC. This translates into CARSSYRVRYGYTF.

This clone was detected once. The gene calls are TRBV3-1 (or the pseudogene TRBV3-2) and TRBJ2-5; D is perhaps TRBD2 (5 bases). Looked up from germline, CDR1 is LGHDT and CDR2 is YNNKEL (reference sequence). The CDR3 consists of 18 residues. Deletions cut 3 bases from V and 1 base from J, with 21 bases between. Here the CDR3 reads CASSQLPLGGPTQETQYF. CDR3 DNA sequence: TGTGCCAGCAGCCAGCTTCCCTTGGGCGGGCCAACCCAAGAGACCCAGTACTTC.

The chain joins TRBV19 to TRBJ2-2; 8 bases are a match to TRBD1. From germline, CDR1 is LNHDA and CDR2 SQIVND (reference sequence). This CDR3 region has 14 residues. With V trimmed by 6 bases and J by 7 bases, 7 bases remained unmatched. CDR3 nucleotide sequence: TGTGCCAGTAGCACACAGGGGGTGGGCGGGGAGCTGTTTTTT. This codes for CASSTQGVGGELFF.

The rearrangement links TRBV28 to TRBJ1-4; D not resolved. V was trimmed by 8 bases and J by 5 bases, leaving 15 bases between them. Per germline, CDR1 MDHEN and CDR2 SYDVKM. The CDR3 is 14 amino acids. The DNA for the CDR3 is TGTGCCAGCCGGCGCGGGCGGGAGAATGAAAAACTGTTTTTT. The encoded protein is CASRRGRENEKLFF.

This clone was counted a few times. The rearrangement joins TRBV15 to TRBJ2-1; TRBD2 is a possible D gene (6 bases). CDR3 length: 16 residues. Germline lookup yields CDR1 LNHNV and CDR2 YYDKDF (reference sequence). Trimming shortened V by 1 base and J by 4 bases, and 14 bases separated the two germline ends. This chain's CDR3 is CATSRGRDFSYNEQFF. DNA of the CDR3: TGTGCCACCAGCAGAGGACGGGACTTCTCATACAATGAGCAGTTCTTC.

V usage is TRBV7-8 and J usage is TRBJ2-7; 9 positions agree with TRBD1. CDR3 length: 14 residues. CDR1 and CDR2 from the germline V gene are SGHVS and FQNEAQ. The junction had 8 bases not matched to a gene; V was cut back by 4 bases and J by 7 bases. The CDR3 is CASSSSTGGNEQYF. The CDR3 nucleotides read TGTGCCAGCAGCTCCTCGACAGGGGGTAATGAGCAGTACTTC.

The V gene is TRBV5-4, the J gene TRBJ2-1; D possibly corresponds to TRBD2 (5 bases). The ends were cut back, 2 bases at V and 2 bases at J, with 14 bases in the middle. The CDR3 totals 16 residues. Per germline, CDR1 SGHNT and CDR2 YYREEE (reference sequence). The CDR3 region is CASSFNAERAYNEQFF. The CDR3 DNA follows: TGTGCCAGCAGCTTTAATGCGGAGAGGGCCTACAATGAGCAGTTCTTC.